This is a list of T cell receptor beta chains from one sample in a study of T cell responses to AZD1222 COVID-19 vaccine. Assay used: immunoSEQ multiplex PCR; TCRdb lists only in-frame clones, some missing. The table records roughly 100,000 clones, roughly 87% of them present only once. Here the sequenced sample was peripheral blood, taken on day 0 of AZD1222 vaccination. Receptors originate from an adult in good health. Each CDR3 is given with its conserved first and last residue. The order of the fields is J gene, V gene, CDR3 protein.

J gene: TRBJ2-3
V gene: TRBV4-2
CDR3 protein: CASSPRGERTDTQYF

J gene: TRBJ2-6
V gene: TRBV1
CDR3 protein: CTRSSGGRSGANVLTF

J gene: TRBJ1-1
V gene: TRBV6-5
CDR3 protein: CASTGPPVNTEAFF

J gene: TRBJ2-7
V gene: TRBV4-1
CDR3 protein: CASSQGSGAPHEQYF

J gene: TRBJ2-1
V gene: TRBV28
CDR3 protein: CASTSTSGSLYNEQFF

J gene: TRBJ1-4
V gene: TRBV30
CDR3 protein: CAWNRVTNEKLFF

J gene: TRBJ1-1
V gene: TRBV28
CDR3 protein: CASSPRRLNTEAFF

J gene: TRBJ2-1
V gene: TRBV5-5
CDR3 protein: CASSLALEEFF

J gene: TRBJ2-3
V gene: TRBV18
CDR3 protein: CASSPTRGSTDTQYF

J gene: TRBJ2-2
V gene: TRBV27
CDR3 protein: CASSLGPGELFF

J gene: TRBJ1-1
V gene: TRBV10-3
CDR3 protein: CAITAGGGTEAFF

J gene: TRBJ1-2
V gene: TRBV27
CDR3 protein: CASRTPNYGYTF

J gene: TRBJ2-1
V gene: TRBV6-5
CDR3 protein: CASQGGGPVGLFF

J gene: TRBJ2-1
V gene: TRBV5-1
CDR3 protein: CASSLSIGTEIGNEQFF

J gene: TRBJ2-3
V gene: TRBV28
CDR3 protein: CASSQMADTQYF

J gene: TRBJ2-2
V gene: TRBV30
CDR3 protein: CAWTKANTGELFF

J gene: TRBJ2-7
V gene: TRBV10-1
CDR3 protein: CASSPFKEGYEQYF

J gene: TRBJ2-2
V gene: TRBV6-4
CDR3 protein: CASNGTVKGTGELFF

J gene: TRBJ2-7
V gene: TRBV20-1
CDR3 protein: CSARGLADPSYEQYF

J gene: TRBJ1-1
V gene: TRBV11-2
CDR3 protein: CASSLLTGTNTEAFF